The 22 T cell receptor beta chains in this list originate from one sample, sequenced in a study of blood T cell repertoires in COVID-19. The repertoire was sequenced with immunoSEQ multiplex PCR; TCRdb's copy has only in-frame clones and lacks some. There are some 670,000 clones in the sample; 70% to 90% occur only once, and over 0.2% lies in the top ten. The specimen sequenced was peripheral blood. Receptors originate from a woman between 18 and 29 years old with acute or convalescent COVID-19.

The chain has TRBV3-1 (or the pseudogene TRBV3-2) and TRBJ2-7; no definite D call. CDR3 length: 14 residues. The germline V gene encodes CDR1 LGHDT and CDR2 YNNKEL (reference sequence). The V gene lost 4 bases and the J gene lost 3 bases, with 13 bases spanning the gap. CDR3 nucleotide sequence: TGTGCCAGCAGCCCCCGAGCGACTGGCTACGAGCAGTACTTC. The encoded protein is CASSPRATGYEQYF.

This chain connects TRBV4-1 to TRBJ1-2, with D perhaps matching TRBD1 (5 bases). The CDR3 runs 15 residues. In germline, CDR1 is MGHRA, CDR2 YSYEKL. Trimming removed 4 bases from V and 4 bases from J, with 16 bases in between. The CDR3 DNA reads TGCGCCAGCAGCCTCCCGGGGGAATCAGTCTATGGCTACACCTTC. Its protein product is CASSLPGESVYGYTF.

V is TRBV5-4 and J is TRBJ2-3; unclear D gene. This CDR3 is 14 amino acids long. The V end was cut by 2 bases, the J end by 0 bases, with 7 bases between. Germline loops: CDR1 SGHNT, CDR2 YYREEE (reference sequence). The CDR3 loop reads CASSLPGSTDTQYF. As DNA, the CDR3 is TGTGCCAGCAGCTTACCGGGTAGCACAGATACGCAGTATTTT.

This sequence joins TRBV11-2 and TRBJ1-1; 9 bases are shared with TRBD1. Germline V gene lookup returns CDR1 SGHAT and CDR2 FQNNGV. This CDR3 region has 16 residues. The V segment lost 6 bases and the J segment 6 bases; nucleotides outside the gene matches: 14. The CDR3 nucleotides read TGTGCCAGCAGGCGACTACCGGGACAGGGAGGGTCTGAAGCTTTCTTT. This encodes CASRRLPGQGGSEAFF.

This clone showed up just a few times. The chain combines TRBV5-8 with TRBJ1-5, with 8 bases fitting TRBD1. Germline CDR1 and CDR2: SGHTS and YDEGEE. The CDR3 is made up of 14 amino acids. Trimming removed 4 bases from V and 2 bases from J; junction bases left unmatched: 2. The CDR3 nucleotides read TGTGCCAGCAGCCAACAGGGGGGCAATCAGCCCCAGCATTTT. As protein: CASSQQGGNQPQHF.

The gene calls are TRBV24-1 and TRBJ1-2, with TRBD1 identical over 7 bases. Germline CDR1 is KGHDR and CDR2 is SFDVKD. V was clipped by 4 bases and J by 7 bases; unmatched bases: 8. This CDR3 has 14 residues. The CDR3 region is CATSDRDRLRGYTF. Here the CDR3 DNA reads TGTGCCACCAGTGACCGGGACAGATTGCGTGGCTACACCTTC.

J is TRBJ2-2 and V is TRBV6-5, with 10 positions matching TRBD1. The V gene's germline CDR1 is MNHEY and CDR2 SVGAGI. The CDR3 is 15 residues long. Losses at the gene ends were 7 bases for V and 6 bases for J; bases not matched to a gene: 8. CDR3 loop: CASIDDRGHPGELFF. The DNA for the CDR3 is TGTGCCAGCATCGACGACAGGGGGCATCCCGGGGAGCTGTTTTTT.

The rearrangement joins TRBV4-1 to TRBJ1-2; 7 bases agree with TRBD1. The CDR3 loop spans 15 amino acids. Trimming cost V 3 bases and J 0 bases; bases outside gene matches: 4. Germline assignment: CDR1 MGHRA and CDR2 YSYEKL. CDR3 nucleotides: TGCGCCAGCAGCCACCGGGACAGCTCTAACTATGGCTACACCTTC. The encoded protein is CASSHRDSSNYGYTF.

This sequence joins TRBV19 and TRBJ1-5, with D unresolved. The CDR3 totals 15 residues. Germline lookup yields CDR1 LNHDA and CDR2 SQIVND (reference sequence). The V and J ends lost 3 bases and 7 bases respectively, with 16 bases between them. The CDR3 nucleotides read TGTGCCAGTAGTATGGTTGTGGACTTTTGGCAGCCCCAGCATTTT. It encodes CASSMVVDFWQPQHF.

The V gene is TRBV4-1, the J gene TRBJ2-1, with 14 bases lining up with TRBD2. CDR1 is MGHRA, CDR2 YSYEKL, per germline. The V and J ends lost 3 bases and 3 bases, in that order; junction bases with no gene match: 4. This CDR3 has 17 residues. CDR3 loop: CASSHPGTSGGYNEQFF. The CDR3, as DNA: TGCGCCAGCAGCCACCCCGGGACTAGCGGGGGCTACAATGAGCAGTTCTTC.

V and J are TRBV6-5 and TRBJ2-1, with a possible D match to TRBD1 (6 bases). V lost 6 bases and J lost 9, with 12 bases in between. This CDR3 has 12 amino acids. Germline lookup yields CDR1 MNHEY and CDR2 SVGAGI. For the CDR3, the DNA is TGTGCCAGCAGCCAGGGGCTCGGTGAGCAGTTCTTC. Translated: CASSQGLGEQFF.

V gene TRBV27 combines with J gene TRBJ1-5; D remains unclear. V was pared by 3 bases and J by 1 base, with 13 bases between. The CDR3 totals 16 residues. The V gene's germline CDR1 is MNHEY and CDR2 SMNVEV (reference sequence). CDR3 in DNA: TGTGCCAGCAGTTTCGGGAGAGGACCCAGCAATCAGCCCCAGCATTTT. As protein: CASSFGRGPSNQPQHF.

The chain has TRBV3-1 (or the pseudogene TRBV3-2) and TRBJ1-2; D might be TRBD1 (5 bases). The V gene lost 4 bases and the J gene lost 3 bases, with 9 bases spanning the gap. Germline V gives CDR1 LGHDT, CDR2 YNNKEL (reference sequence). This CDR3 region has 13 residues. DNA of the CDR3: TGTGCCAGCAGCCCCGGGACTCACTATGGCTACACCTTC. Amino acids: CASSPGTHYGYTF.

The V call is TRBV28, the J call TRBJ1-4, with D unclear. The V gene lost 5 bases and the J gene lost 4 bases, with 14 bases spanning the gap. CDR3 length: 15 amino acids. Germline CDR1 and CDR2: MDHEN and SYDVKM. The CDR3 reads CASSPEGVGNEKLFF. CDR3 bases: TGTGCCAGCAGTCCAGAGGGAGTGGGTAATGAAAAACTGTTTTTT.

This chain connects TRBV5-4 to TRBJ1-6; a weak D match, TRBD1 (6 bases). Germline V gene sequence: CDR1 SGHNT, CDR2 YYREEE (reference sequence). V was shortened by 4 bases and J by 6 bases, with 17 bases between the two germline ends. The CDR3 totals 16 residues. The CDR3 nucleotides read TGTGCCAGCAGCGCACCAGGGGTTCAGGGTAATTCACCCCTCCACTTT. Its protein product is CASSAPGVQGNSPLHF.

The rearrangement uses TRBV3-1 (or the pseudogene TRBV3-2) and TRBJ2-4, with D possibly TRBD2 on 5 matching bases. CDR3 size: 17 residues. Looked up from germline, CDR1 is LGHDT and CDR2 is YNNKEL (reference sequence). V lost 0 bases to trimming and J lost 7 bases, with 19 bases between them. CDR3 amino acids: CASSQDRDAFNSNIQYF. The CDR3 DNA is TGTGCCAGCAGCCAAGACCGGGATGCCTTTAACAGTAACATTCAGTACTTC.

The V gene is TRBV19, the J gene TRBJ2-1, with 11 bases that match TRBD2. This CDR3 has 13 residues. Per the germline V gene, CDR1 is LNHDA and CDR2 is SQIVND (reference sequence). Trimming removed 4 bases from V and 10 bases from J; junction bases left unmatched: 3. CDR3 nucleotides: TGTGCCAGTAGTACTAGCGGGGGGTTCGAGCAGTTCTTC. It codes for CASSTSGGFEQFF.

This chain connects TRBV2 to TRBJ2-7, with D perhaps matching TRBD1 (5 bases). Trimming shortened V by 7 bases and J by 1 base, and 14 bases separated the two germline ends. This CDR3 is 14 amino acids long. The germline gives CDR1 SNHLY, CDR2 FYNNEI. CDR3 sequence (DNA): TGTGCCAGCATCAAAACAGGATTTTCCTACGAGCAGTACTTC. Its translation is CASIKTGFSYEQYF.

The rearrangement links TRBV6-1 to TRBJ1-5; no clear D gene. The germline V gene encodes CDR1 MNHNS and CDR2 SASEGT. Trimming shortened V by 2 bases and J by 0 bases, and 17 bases separated the two germline ends. CDR3 size: 18 residues. The CDR3 DNA sequence: TGTGCCAGCAGTGAATGGGAGGGCAGAAGTTTTAGCAATCAGCCCCAGCATTTT. This gives the protein CASSEWEGRSFSNQPQHF.

The chain carries TRBV2 and TRBJ1-2; D possibly corresponds to TRBD1 (6 bases). The CDR3 is 15 residues long. Germline V gene lookup returns CDR1 SNHLY and CDR2 FYNNEI. Trimming removed 2 bases from V and 4 bases from J, with 14 bases in between. CDR3 sequence (DNA): TGTGCCAGCAGTGAAATAGGGCCCAGGGGCTATGGCTACACCTTC. It is translated as CASSEIGPRGYGYTF.

The rearrangement joins TRBV30 to TRBJ1-5; no definite D call. CDR1 is GTSNPN and CDR2 is SVGIG in the germline V gene (reference sequence). Trimming pared 0 bases from V and 1 base from J, leaving 19 bases between. The length of the CDR3 is 18 residues. The chain's CDR3 is CAWSVRGYRGISNQPQHF. The CDR3 DNA reads as TGTGCCTGGAGTGTACGTGGTTACCGGGGAATAAGCAATCAGCCCCAGCATTTT.

This chain uses TRBV7-8 with TRBJ1-2; D gene uncertain. CDR3 length: 12 residues. Looked up from germline, CDR1 is SGHVS and CDR2 is FQNEAQ. V was clipped by 5 bases and J by 6 bases, with 10 bases between them. CDR3 sequence: CASSPPRDGYTF. The CDR3 nucleotides are TGTGCCAGCAGCCCCCCGCGGGATGGCTACACCTTC. Full variable domain (rest looked up from reference TRBV7-8 and TRBJ1-2): GAGVSQSPRYKVAKRGQDVALRCDPISGHVSLFWYQQALGQGPEFLTYFQNEAQLDKSGLPSDRFFAERPEGSVSTLKIQRTQQEDSAVYLCASSPPRDGYTFGSGTRLTVV.